A selection of T cell receptor beta chains follows, all from one sample in a study of T cell changes during pregnancy in multiple sclerosis. Clones were sequenced by immunoSEQ multiplex PCR, and TCRdb holds only the in-frame ones, with some missing. The sample shows about 57,000 clones, 90% of them seen only once. The input for sequencing was peripheral blood, taken in the first trimester of pregnancy. The origin of the receptors is a female donor in good health, enrolled as a control in a pregnancy study. Both conserved end residues are part of each CDR3. The order of the fields is D gene, clone size, V gene, J gene, CDR3 protein, CDR3 DNA. The D gene is left open where the match is weak. A clone size is listed for some rows: how often the clone was seen (once, few, many), or a class if it is expanded.

.	.	TRBV9	TRBJ1-3	CASSVGSFVSGNTIYF	TGTGCCAGCAGCGTAGGGAGCTTTGTCTCTGGAAACACCATATATTTT
TRBD2	.	TRBV9	TRBJ2-5	CASSVPLAGGSETQYF	TGTGCCAGCAGCGTCCCACTAGCGGGGGGATCGGAGACCCAGTACTTC
TRBD2	.	TRBV28	TRBJ2-1	CASSLFGPSGTSGTDEQFF	TGTGCCAGCAGTTTATTCGGACCCTCCGGGACTAGCGGGACAGATGAGCAGTTCTTC
TRBD2	.	TRBV7-8	TRBJ2-2	CASSPRTSGGGTGELFF	TGTGCCAGCAGCCCCCGGACTAGCGGGGGGGGAACCGGGGAGCTGTTTTTT
TRBD2	.	TRBV6-5	TRBJ2-3	CASTGGREEGRTQYF	TGTGCCTCCACGGGAGGGCGGGAGGAAGGTAGAACGCAGTATTTT
TRBD2	.	TRBV11-1	TRBJ2-1	CASSSPPGGSFYNEQFF	TGTGCCAGCAGCTCTCCACCGGGCGGGAGTTTTTACAATGAGCAGTTCTTC
.	.	TRBV11-2	TRBJ1-4	CASSLVRGGKGKLFF	TGTGCCAGCAGCTTAGTTCGGGGAGGCAAGGGAAAACTGTTTTTT
TRBD2	.	TRBV5-1	TRBJ2-7	CASTSGRSYEQYF	TGCGCCAGCACTAGCGGGAGATCCTACGAGCAGTACTTC
TRBD1	.	TRBV13	TRBJ2-7	CASKGDRGYEQYF	TGTGCCAGCAAAGGGGACAGGGGCTACGAGCAGTACTTC
.	once	TRBV5-4	TRBJ1-2	CASSLPVFGGYGYTF	TGTGCCAGCAGCTTGCCCGTATTCGGCGGCTATGGCTACACCTTC
.	.	TRBV28	TRBJ1-2	CASTSSSYGYTF	TGTGCCAGCACTTCGTCCTCGTATGGCTACACCTTC
TRBD1	.	TRBV2	TRBJ1-1	CASSLTGGYTEAFF	TGTGCCAGCAGTCTGACAGGGGGCTATACTGAAGCTTTCTTT
.	.	TRBV7-9	TRBJ1-3	CASSHPTAGGASGNTIYF	TGTGCCAGCAGCCACCCTACGGCGGGGGGTGCATCTGGAAACACCATATATTTT
TRBD1	.	TRBV28	TRBJ1-4	CASSQSQGANEKLFF	TGTGCCAGCAGTCAAAGTCAGGGGGCTAATGAAAAACTGTTTTTT
TRBD1	.	TRBV5-8	TRBJ1-4	CASSNTGQVINEKLFF	TGTGCCAGCAGCAACACAGGACAGGTGATAAATGAAAAACTGTTTTTT
TRBD1	once	TRBV28	TRBJ1-2	CASSLGDRGDYGYTF	TGTGCCAGCAGTTTGGGAGACAGGGGTGACTATGGCTACACCTTC
.	.	TRBV9	TRBJ2-2	CASSVATPTGELFF	TGTGCCAGCAGCGTAGCTACCCCCACCGGGGAGCTGTTTTTT
TRBD1	.	TRBV6-1	TRBJ2-7	CATRQGTTYEQYF	TGTGCCACAAGACAGGGGACAACCTACGAGCAGTACTTC